A selection of T cell receptor beta chains follows, all from one sample in a study of OX40 agonist ivuxolimab in advanced cancers. Libraries were prepared by immunoSEQ multiplex PCR; TCRdb keeps only in-frame clonotypes and omits some of them. The sample consists of around 80,000 clones, around 87% of them appearing once. The sequencing used CD4+ or CD8+ T cells sorted from blood, collected in a trial of the OX40 agonist ivuxolimab. These receptors were taken from an adult with an advanced solid tumor such as melanoma, head and neck, liver or kidney cancer. Both conserved end residues are part of each CDR3. The D gene is left open where the match is weak. Part of the rows lack a size; the others show once, few, many or a class for expanded clones.

>NA|TRBJ2-5|TRBV27|TRBD1
TGTGCCAGCAGTAGAGACGACAGGGGTCTGGAGACCCAGTACTTC
CASSRDDRGLETQYF
>NA|TRBJ1-5|TRBV6-1|NA
TGTGCCAGCAGCCCTAGACTGGATCAGCCCCAGCATTTT
CASSPRLDQPQHF
>NA|TRBJ2-4|TRBV19|TRBD2
TGTGCCAGTAGTATAGGAGGGAGGGCCGGCAAAAACATTCAGTACTTC
CASSIGGRAGKNIQYF
>NA|TRBJ2-2|TRBV5-1|NA
TGCGCCAGCAGGGGGACCCCTCGGGCCGGGGAGCTGTTTTTT
CASRGTPRAGELFF
>NA|TRBJ2-1|TRBV9|TRBD2
TGTGCCAGCAGCGTAGGACGGGAGGGCCGCTCCTACAATGAGCAGTTCTTC
CASSVGREGRSYNEQFF
>NA|TRBJ1-5|TRBV7-2|NA
TGTGCCAGCAGCTTAGGAGGGGGAGGCAATCAGCCCCAGCATTTT
CASSLGGGGNQPQHF
>NA|TRBJ2-1|TRBV9|NA
TGTGCCAGCAGCGTAGAATTCCGGGGGATCGTAGGCAATGAGCAGTTCTTC
CASSVEFRGIVGNEQFF
>NA|TRBJ2-3|TRBV5-1|NA
TGCGCCAGCAGCTTGGTTGGAGGTTCAGATACGCAGTATTTT
CASSLVGGSDTQYF
>NA|TRBJ2-1|TRBV5-8|NA
TGTGCCAGCAGCCCCGGGACTTCCGGTGTCCATGAGCAGTTCTTC
CASSPGTSGVHEQFF
>NA|TRBJ2-3|TRBV5-6|NA
TGTGCCAGCAGCCTAGACAGCCCTAAAGATACGCAGTATTTT
CASSLDSPKDTQYF
>NA|TRBJ2-1|TRBV18|TRBD2
TGTGCCAGCTCCTACCTTAGCGGGAGGGACTACAATGAGCAGTTCTTC
CASSYLSGRDYNEQFF
>NA|TRBJ1-3|TRBV28|NA
TGTGCCAGCAGTTTCAGGCAGCTTCTCTCTGGAAACACCATATATTTT
CASSFRQLLSGNTIYF
>NA|TRBJ2-7|TRBV28|TRBD1
TGTGCCAGCAGCTTAGGGACAGGGGGATTCAACGAGCAGTACTTC
CASSLGTGGFNEQYF
>NA|TRBJ1-6|TRBV19|NA
TGTGCCAGTAGTATGGAGCAGGCACTCAATTCACCCCTCCACTTT
CASSMEQALNSPLHF
>NA|TRBJ2-5|TRBV2|TRBD2
TGTGCCAGCAGACGCGGAAGCCTAGCGGGGGGACAAGAGACCCAGTACTTC
CASRRGSLAGGQETQYF
>NA|TRBJ2-1|TRBV18|NA
TGTGCCAGCTCACCCCCTCAGGGGGGGGGCTACAATGAGCAGTTCTTC
CASSPPQGGGYNEQFF
>NA|TRBJ2-3|TRBV28|TRBD1
TGTGCCACCCGGGACAGGGGTTTGGATACGCAGTATTTT
CATRDRGLDTQYF
>few|TRBJ1-2|TRBV20-1|NA
TGCAGTGCTTGGCAGCTCTATGGCTACACCTTC
CSAWQLYGYTF
>NA|TRBJ2-7|TRBV19|NA
TGTGCCAGTAGTATTCGTCCGCTGAGCTACGAGCAGTACTTC
CASSIRPLSYEQYF
>NA|TRBJ1-2|TRBV27|TRBD1
TGTGCCAGCAGCCGGACAGGGGGCCTGGGCTACACCTTC
CASSRTGGLGYTF
>NA|TRBJ1-4|TRBV30|NA
TGTGCCTGGAGTCCGGGCACTAATGAAAAACTGTTTTTT
CAWSPGTNEKLFF
>NA|TRBJ2-1|TRBV6-5|TRBD1
TGTGCCAGCAGCTCCGACAGGGGTAATGAGCAGTTCTTC
CASSSDRGNEQFF
>NA|TRBJ1-5|TRBV19|NA
TGTGCCAGTAGTATCGTGTCCGATCAGCCCCAGCATTTT
CASSIVSDQPQHF
>few|TRBJ1-1|TRBV9|NA
TGTGCCAGCAGCGTAGGAGGGGGTGAAGCTTTCTTT
CASSVGGGEAFF
>NA|TRBJ1-1|TRBV9|NA
TGTGCCAGCAGCCGTTTGACAAACACTGAAGCTTTCTTT
CASSRLTNTEAFF
>NA|TRBJ1-1|TRBV19|NA
TGTGCCAGTAGTTTTACAGAGAACACTGAAGCTTTCTTT
CASSFTENTEAFF
>NA|TRBJ1-2|TRBV10-2|TRBD1
TGCGCCAGCAGTGAGTCTGGGACCAGGGGGTCCTATGGCTACACCTTC
CASSESGTRGSYGYTF